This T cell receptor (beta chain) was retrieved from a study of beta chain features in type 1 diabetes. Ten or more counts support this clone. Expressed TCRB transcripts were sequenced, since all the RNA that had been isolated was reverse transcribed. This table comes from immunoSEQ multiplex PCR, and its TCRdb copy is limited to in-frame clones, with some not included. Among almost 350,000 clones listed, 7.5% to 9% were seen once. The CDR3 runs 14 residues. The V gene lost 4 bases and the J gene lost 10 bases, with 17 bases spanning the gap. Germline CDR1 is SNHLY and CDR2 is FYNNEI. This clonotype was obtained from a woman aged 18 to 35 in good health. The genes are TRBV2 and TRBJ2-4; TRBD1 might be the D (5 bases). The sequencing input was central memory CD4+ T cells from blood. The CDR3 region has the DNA TGTGCCAGCAGTGTCCTGTCAGGGCCCCCTATTCAGTACTTC. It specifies CASSVLSGPPIQYF.